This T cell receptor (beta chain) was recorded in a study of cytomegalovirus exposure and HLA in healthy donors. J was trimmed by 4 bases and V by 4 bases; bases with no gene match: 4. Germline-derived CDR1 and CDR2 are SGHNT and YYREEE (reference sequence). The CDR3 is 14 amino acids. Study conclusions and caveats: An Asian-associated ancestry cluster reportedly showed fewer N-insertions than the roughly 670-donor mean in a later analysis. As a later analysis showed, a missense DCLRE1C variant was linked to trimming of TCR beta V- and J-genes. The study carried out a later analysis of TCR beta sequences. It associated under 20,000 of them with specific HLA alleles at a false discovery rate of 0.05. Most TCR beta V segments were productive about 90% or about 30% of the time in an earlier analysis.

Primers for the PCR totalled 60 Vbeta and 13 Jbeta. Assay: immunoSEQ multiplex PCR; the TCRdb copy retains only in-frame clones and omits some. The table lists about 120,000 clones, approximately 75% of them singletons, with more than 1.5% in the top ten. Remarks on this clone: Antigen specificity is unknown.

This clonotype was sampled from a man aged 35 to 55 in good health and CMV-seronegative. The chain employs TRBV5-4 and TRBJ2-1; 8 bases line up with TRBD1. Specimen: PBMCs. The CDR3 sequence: CASSGQGIYNEQFF. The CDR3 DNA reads TGTGCCAGCAGCGGACAGGGAATATACAATGAGCAGTTCTTC.